Described below is a single T cell receptor (beta chain) sequence and its context. Its matching antigen is unknown. This specimen belongs to a study of cytomegalovirus exposure and HLA in healthy donors. Study-level findings and limits: Further analysis was carried out later, and it showed several of the most significant clusters appearing linked to common viral pathogens. TCR beta sequences numbering 16,951 were associated with HLA alleles at 0.05 false discovery rate in a later analysis. TCR beta sequences reportedly predicted most subjects' HLA-A and HLA-B alleles accurately. TCR beta chain V- and J-gene trimming was linked, in a later analysis, to a missense variant in DCLRE1C.

CDR3 length: 17 amino acids. CDR1 is LNHDA and CDR2 is SQIVND in the germline V gene (reference sequence). The V gene end was trimmed by 6 bases and the J gene end by 5 bases; junction bases not matched to a gene: 16. The primer mix had 60 Vbeta and 13 Jbeta primers. Assay: immunoSEQ multiplex PCR; the TCRdb copy retains only in-frame clones and omits some. The data contain more than 110,000 clones, around 77% of them seen just once; the ten biggest clones take up approximately 5%. The V gene is TRBV19, the J gene TRBJ1-1; 9 bases line up with TRBD1. This TCR came from a woman aged 45-59 years in good health and CMV-seronegative. The sequenced material came from PBMCs. CDR3 loop: CASRIIRDREWDTEAFF. Written as DNA, the CDR3 is TGTGCCAGTAGAATTATCCGGGACAGGGAATGGGATACTGAAGCTTTCTTT.